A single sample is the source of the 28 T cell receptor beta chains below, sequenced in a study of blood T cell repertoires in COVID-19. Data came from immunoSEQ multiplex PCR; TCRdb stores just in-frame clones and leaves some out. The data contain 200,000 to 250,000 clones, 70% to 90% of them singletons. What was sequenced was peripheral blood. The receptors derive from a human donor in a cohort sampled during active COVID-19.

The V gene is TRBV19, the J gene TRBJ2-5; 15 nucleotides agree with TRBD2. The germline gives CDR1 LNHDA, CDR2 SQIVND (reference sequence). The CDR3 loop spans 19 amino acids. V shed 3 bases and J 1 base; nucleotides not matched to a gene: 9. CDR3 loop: CASSISGTSGGFAQETQYF. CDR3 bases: TGTGCCAGTAGTATTTCCGGGACTAGCGGGGGGTTCGCCCAAGAGACCCAGTACTTC.

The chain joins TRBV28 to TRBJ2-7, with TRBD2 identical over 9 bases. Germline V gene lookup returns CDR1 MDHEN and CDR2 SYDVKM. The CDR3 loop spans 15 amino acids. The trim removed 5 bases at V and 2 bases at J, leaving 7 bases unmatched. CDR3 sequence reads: CASSQSSGDTYEQYF. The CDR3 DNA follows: TGTGCCAGCAGTCAATCTAGCGGGGACACCTACGAGCAGTACTTC.

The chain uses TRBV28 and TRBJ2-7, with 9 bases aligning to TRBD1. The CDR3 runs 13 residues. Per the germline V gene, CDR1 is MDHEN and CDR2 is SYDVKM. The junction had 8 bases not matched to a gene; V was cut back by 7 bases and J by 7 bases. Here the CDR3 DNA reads TGTGCCAGCAACCCGGGACAGGGAGGAGAGCAGTACTTC. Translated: CASNPGQGGEQYF. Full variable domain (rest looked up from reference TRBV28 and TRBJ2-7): DVKVTQSSRYLVKRTGEKVFLECVQDMDHENMFWYRQDPGLGLRLIYFSYDVKMKEKGDIPEGYSVSREKKERFSLILESASTNQTSMYLCASNPGQGGEQYFGPGTRLTVT.

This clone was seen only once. The CDR3 loop is CASSLLGAGETQYF. Written as DNA, the CDR3 is TGTGCCAGCTCTCTTCTGGGAGCCGGAGAGACCCAGTACTTC. This sequence joins TRBV18 and TRBJ2-5, with D possibly matching TRBD2 (5 bases). The CDR3 is 14 residues long. Trimming stripped 6 bases from V and 4 bases from J, with 15 bases between. Germline V lookup: CDR1 KGHSH, CDR2 LQKENI.

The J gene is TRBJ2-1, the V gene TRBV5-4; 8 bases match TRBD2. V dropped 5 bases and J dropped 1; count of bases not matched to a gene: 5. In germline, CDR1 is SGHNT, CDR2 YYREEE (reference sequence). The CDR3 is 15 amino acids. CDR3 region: CASRIAGGSYNEQFF. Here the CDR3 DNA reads TGTGCCAGCAGGATCGCGGGGGGATCCTACAATGAGCAGTTCTTC. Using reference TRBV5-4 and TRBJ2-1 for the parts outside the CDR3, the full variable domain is ETGVTQSPTHLIKTRGQQVTLRCSSQSGHNTVSWYQQALGQGPQFIFQYYREEENGRGNFPPRFSGLQFPNYSSELNVNALELDDSALYLCASRIAGGSYNEQFFGPGTRLTVL.

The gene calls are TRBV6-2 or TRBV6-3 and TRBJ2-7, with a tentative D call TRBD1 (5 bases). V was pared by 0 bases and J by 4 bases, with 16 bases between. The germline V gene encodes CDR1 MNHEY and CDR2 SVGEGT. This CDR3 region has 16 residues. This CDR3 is CASSYSGQGAYYEQYF. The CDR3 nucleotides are TGTGCCAGCAGTTACTCCGGGCAGGGTGCATATTACGAGCAGTACTTC.

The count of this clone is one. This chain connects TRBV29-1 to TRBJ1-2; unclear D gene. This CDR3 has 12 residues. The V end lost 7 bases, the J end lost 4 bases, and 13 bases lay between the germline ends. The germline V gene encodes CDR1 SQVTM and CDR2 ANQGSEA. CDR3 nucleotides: TGCAGCGCCCGGGAGGGAGCCTATGGCTACACCTTC. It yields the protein CSAREGAYGYTF.

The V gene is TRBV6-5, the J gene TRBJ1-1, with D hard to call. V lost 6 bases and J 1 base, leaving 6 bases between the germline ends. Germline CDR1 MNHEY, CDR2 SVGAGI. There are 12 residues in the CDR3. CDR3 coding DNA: TGTGCCAGCAGAACCAGGAACACTGAAGCTTTCTTT. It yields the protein CASRTRNTEAFF.

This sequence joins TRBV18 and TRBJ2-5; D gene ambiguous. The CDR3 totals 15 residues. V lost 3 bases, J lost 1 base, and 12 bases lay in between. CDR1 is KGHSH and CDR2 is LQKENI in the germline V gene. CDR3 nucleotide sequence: TGTGCCAGCTCACCGGAACTGGGCCTCCAAGAGACCCAGTACTTC. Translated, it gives CASSPELGLQETQYF.

CDR3 in amino acids: CASSVELAGGQETQYF. The CDR3, as DNA: TGTGCCAGCAGCGTAGAACTAGCGGGAGGGCAAGAGACCCAGTACTTC. The chain carries TRBV9 and TRBJ2-5; 13 bases map to TRBD2. This CDR3 is built from 16 residues. J gave up 2 bases and V 0 bases, and 1 base lay outside the gene matches. Germline V gene data show CDR1 as SGDLS and CDR2 as YYNGEE.

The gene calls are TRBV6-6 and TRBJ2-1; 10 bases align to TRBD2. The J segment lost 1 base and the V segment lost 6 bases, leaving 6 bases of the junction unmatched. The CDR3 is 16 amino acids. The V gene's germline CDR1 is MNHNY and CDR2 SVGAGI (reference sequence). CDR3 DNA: TGTGCCAGCAGGGCTAGCGGGGGTCTTTCCTACAATGAGCAGTTCTTC. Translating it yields CASRASGGLSYNEQFF.

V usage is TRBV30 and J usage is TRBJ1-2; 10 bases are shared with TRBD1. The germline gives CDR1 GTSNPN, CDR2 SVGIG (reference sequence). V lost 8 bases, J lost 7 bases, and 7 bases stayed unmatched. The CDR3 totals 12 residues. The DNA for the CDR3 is TGTGCCCGGGCCCGGGACAGGGGTGGCTACACCTTC. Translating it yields CARARDRGGYTF.

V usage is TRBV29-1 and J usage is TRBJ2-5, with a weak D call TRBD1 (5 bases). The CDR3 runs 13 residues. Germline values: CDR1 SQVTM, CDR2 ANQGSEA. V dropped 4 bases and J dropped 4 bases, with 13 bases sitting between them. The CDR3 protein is CSVVGRDGETQYF. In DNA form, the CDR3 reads TGCAGCGTTGTTGGCAGGGATGGAGAGACCCAGTACTTC.

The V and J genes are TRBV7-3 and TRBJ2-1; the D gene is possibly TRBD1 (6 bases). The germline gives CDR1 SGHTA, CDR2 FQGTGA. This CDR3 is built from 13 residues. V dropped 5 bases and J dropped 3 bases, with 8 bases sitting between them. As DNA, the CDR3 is TGTGCCAGCAGCAGACAGGTCTACAATGAGCAGTTCTTC. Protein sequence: CASSRQVYNEQFF.

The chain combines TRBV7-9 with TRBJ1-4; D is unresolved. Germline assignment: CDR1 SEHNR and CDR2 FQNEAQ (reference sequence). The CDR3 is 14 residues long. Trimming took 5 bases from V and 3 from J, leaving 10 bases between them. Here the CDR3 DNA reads TGTGCCAGCAGCGTTATCGGGGCTAATGAAAAACTGTTTTTT. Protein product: CASSVIGANEKLFF. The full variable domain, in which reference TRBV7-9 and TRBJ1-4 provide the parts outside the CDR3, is DTGVSQNPRHKITKRGQNVTFRCDPISEHNRLYWYRQTLGQGPEFLTYFQNEAQLEKSRLLSDRFSAERPKGSFSTLEIQRTEQGDSAMYLCASSVIGANEKLFFGSGTQLSVL.

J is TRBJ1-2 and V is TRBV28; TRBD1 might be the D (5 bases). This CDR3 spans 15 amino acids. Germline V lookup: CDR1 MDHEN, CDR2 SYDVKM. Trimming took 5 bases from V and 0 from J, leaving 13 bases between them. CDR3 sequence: CASSGQGIANYGYTF. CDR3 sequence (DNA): TGTGCCAGCAGTGGCCAGGGTATAGCTAACTATGGCTACACCTTC.

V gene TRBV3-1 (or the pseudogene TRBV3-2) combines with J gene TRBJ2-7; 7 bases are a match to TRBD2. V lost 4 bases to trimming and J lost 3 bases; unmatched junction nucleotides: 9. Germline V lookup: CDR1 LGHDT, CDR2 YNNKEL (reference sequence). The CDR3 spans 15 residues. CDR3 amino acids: CASSPSAGVRYEQYF. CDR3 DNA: TGTGCCAGCAGCCCGTCGGCGGGGGTTCGCTACGAGCAGTACTTC.

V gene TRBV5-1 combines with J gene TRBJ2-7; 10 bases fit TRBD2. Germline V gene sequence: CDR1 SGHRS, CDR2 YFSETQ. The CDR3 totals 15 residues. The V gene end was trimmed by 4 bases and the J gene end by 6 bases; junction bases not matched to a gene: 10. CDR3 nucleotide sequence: TGCGCCAGCAGCGGAAAGCGGGAGGGTTCCGTCGAGCAGTACTTC. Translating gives CASSGKREGSVEQYF.

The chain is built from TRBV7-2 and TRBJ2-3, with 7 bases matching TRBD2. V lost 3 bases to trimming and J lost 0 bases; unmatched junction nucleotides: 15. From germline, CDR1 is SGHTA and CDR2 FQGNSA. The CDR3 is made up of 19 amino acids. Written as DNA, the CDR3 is TGTGCCAGCAGCTTCGCCGGGCTAGCGGTCGCCTCTAGCACAGATACGCAGTATTTT. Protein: CASSFAGLAVASSTDTQYF.

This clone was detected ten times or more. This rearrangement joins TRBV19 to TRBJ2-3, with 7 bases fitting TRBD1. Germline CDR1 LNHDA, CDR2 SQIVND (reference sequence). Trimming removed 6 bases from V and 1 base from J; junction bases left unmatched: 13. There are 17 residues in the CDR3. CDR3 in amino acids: CASSRGGVIEGTDTQYF. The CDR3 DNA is TGTGCCAGTAGCCGAGGGGGCGTAATTGAAGGCACAGATACGCAGTATTTT.

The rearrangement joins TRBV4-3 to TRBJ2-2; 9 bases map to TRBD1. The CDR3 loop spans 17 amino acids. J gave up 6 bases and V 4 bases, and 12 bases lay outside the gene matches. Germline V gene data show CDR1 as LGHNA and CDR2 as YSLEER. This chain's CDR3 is CASSRRTGGSRAGELFF. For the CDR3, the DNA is TGCGCCAGCAGCCGTCGAACAGGGGGCTCAAGGGCCGGGGAGCTGTTTTTT.

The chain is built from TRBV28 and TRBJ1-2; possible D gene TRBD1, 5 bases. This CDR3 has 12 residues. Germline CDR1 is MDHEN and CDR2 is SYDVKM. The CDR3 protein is CSSGTNNYGYTF. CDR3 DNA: TGTTCTTCCGGGACTAATAACTATGGCTACACCTTC.

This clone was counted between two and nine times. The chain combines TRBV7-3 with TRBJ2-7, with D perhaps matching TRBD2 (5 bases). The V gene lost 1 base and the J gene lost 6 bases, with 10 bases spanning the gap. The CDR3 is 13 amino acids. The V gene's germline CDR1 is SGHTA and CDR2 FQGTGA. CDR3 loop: CASSLNFEGEQYF. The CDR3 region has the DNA TGTGCCAGCAGCTTAAACTTCGAGGGCGAGCAGTACTTC. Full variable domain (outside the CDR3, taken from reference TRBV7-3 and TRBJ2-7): GAGVSQTPSNKVTEKGKYVELRCDPISGHTALYWYRQSLGQGPEFLIYFQGTGAADDSGLPNDRFFAVRPEGSVSTLKIQRTERGDSAVYLCASSLNFEGEQYFGPGTRLTVT.

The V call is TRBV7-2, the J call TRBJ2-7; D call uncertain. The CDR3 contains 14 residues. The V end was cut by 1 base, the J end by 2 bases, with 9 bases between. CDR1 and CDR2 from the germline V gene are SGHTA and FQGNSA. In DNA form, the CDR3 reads TGTGCCAGCAGCTTAGGCGGTTTAGCCTACGAGCAGTACTTC. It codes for CASSLGGLAYEQYF. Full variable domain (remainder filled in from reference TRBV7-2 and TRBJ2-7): GAGVSQSPSNKVTEKGKDVELRCDPISGHTALYWYRQSLGQGLEFLIYFQGNSAPDKSGLPSDRFSAERTGGSVSTLTIQRTQQEDSAVYLCASSLGGLAYEQYFGPGTRLTVT.

The CDR3 DNA reads as TGTGCCAGCAGCTTGGGTGGCGGGAGGATGAACAATGAGCAGTTCTTC. This translates into CASSLGGGRMNNEQFF. V is TRBV5-8 and J is TRBJ2-1; 8 bases line up with TRBD2. Losses at the gene ends were 0 bases for V and 5 bases for J; bases not matched to a gene: 7. The CDR3 sequence is 16 residues long. CDR1 SGHTS and CDR2 YDEGEE come from the germline V gene.

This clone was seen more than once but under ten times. CDR3 coding DNA: TGTGCCATCAGTGAGTCGAGGGGGACAGTGAATGAAAAACTGTTTTTT. It encodes CAISESRGTVNEKLFF. The chain employs TRBV10-3 and TRBJ1-4, with TRBD1 identical over 7 bases. The CDR3 runs to 16 residues. CDR1 ENHRY and CDR2 SYGVKD come from the germline V gene. The trim removed 0 bases at V and 5 bases at J, leaving 6 bases unmatched.

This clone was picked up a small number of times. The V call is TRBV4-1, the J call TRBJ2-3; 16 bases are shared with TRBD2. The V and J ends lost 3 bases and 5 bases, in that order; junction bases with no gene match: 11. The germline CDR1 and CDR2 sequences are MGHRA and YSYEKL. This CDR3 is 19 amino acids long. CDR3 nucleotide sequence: TGCGCCAGCAGCCACCCGGGACTAGCGGGGGGGCCGATCCGAGATACGCAGTATTTT. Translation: CASSHPGLAGGPIRDTQYF.

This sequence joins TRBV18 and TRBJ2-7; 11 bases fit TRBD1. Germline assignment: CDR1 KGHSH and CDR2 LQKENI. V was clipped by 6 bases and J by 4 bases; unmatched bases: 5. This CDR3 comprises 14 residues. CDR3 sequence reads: CASSGGQGAYEQYF. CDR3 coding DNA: TGTGCCAGCTCGGGTGGACAGGGGGCTTACGAGCAGTACTTC.